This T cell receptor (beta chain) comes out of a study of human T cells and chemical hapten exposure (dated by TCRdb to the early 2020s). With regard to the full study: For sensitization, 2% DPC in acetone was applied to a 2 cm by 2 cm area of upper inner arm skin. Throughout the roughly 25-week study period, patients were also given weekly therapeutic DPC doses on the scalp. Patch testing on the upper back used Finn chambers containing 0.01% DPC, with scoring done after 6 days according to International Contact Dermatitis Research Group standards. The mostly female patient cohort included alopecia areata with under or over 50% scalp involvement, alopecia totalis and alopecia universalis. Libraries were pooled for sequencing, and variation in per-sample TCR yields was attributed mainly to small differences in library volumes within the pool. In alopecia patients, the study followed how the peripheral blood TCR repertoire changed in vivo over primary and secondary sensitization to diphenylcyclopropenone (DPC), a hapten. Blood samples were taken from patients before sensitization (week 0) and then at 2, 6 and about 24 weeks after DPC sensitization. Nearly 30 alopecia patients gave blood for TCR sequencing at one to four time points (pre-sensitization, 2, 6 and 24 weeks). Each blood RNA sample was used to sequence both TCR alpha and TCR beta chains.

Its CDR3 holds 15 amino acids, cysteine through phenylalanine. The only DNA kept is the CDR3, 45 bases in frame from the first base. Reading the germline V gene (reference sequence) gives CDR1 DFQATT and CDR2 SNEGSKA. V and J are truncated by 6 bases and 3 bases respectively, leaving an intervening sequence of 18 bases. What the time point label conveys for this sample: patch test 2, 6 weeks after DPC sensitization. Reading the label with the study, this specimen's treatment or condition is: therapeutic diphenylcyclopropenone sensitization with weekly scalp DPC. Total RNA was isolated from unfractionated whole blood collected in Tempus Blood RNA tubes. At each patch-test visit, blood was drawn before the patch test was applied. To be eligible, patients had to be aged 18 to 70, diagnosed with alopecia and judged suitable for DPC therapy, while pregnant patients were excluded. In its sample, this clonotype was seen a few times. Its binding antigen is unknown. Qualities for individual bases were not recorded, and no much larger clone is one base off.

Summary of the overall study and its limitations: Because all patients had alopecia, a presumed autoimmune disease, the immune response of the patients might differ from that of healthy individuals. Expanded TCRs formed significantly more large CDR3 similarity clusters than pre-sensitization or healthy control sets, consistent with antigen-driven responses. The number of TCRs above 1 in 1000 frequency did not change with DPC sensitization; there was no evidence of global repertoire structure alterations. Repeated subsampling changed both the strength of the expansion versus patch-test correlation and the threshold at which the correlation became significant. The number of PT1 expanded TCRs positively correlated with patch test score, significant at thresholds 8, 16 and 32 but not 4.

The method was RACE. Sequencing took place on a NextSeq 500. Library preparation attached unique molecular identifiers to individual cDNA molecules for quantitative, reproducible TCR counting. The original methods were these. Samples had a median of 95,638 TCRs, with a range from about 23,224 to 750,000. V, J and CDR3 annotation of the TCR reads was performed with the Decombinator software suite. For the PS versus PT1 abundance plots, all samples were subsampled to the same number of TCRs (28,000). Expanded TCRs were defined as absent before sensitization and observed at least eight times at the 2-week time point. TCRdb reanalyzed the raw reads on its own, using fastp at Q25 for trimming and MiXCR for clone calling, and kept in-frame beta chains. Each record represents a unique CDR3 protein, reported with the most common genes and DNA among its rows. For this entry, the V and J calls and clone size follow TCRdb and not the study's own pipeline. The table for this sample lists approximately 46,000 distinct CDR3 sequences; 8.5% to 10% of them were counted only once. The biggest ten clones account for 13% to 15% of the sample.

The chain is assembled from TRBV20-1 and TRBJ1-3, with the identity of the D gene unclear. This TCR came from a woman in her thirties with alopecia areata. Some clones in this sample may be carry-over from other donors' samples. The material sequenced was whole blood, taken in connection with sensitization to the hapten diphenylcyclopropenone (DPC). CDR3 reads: CSAEALAGIGNTIYF. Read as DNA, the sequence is TGCAGTGCGGAGGCCCTGGCCGGGATTGGAAACACCATATATTTT.